The 21 T cell receptor beta chains reported below all come from one sample, sequenced in a study of blood T cell repertoires in COVID-19. Sequencing was performed with immunoSEQ multiplex PCR; in TCRdb, only in-frame clones are kept and a portion is missing. The sample lists over 400,000 clones; more than 80% were seen once. The source material was peripheral blood. These receptors were collected from a woman aged 25 to 39 with active or convalescent COVID-19.

The chain is built from TRBV7-2 and TRBJ2-1, with D possibly being TRBD2 (6 bases). Per germline, CDR1 SGHTA and CDR2 FQGNSA. CDR3 size: 14 residues. Trimming removed 3 bases from V and 2 bases from J, with 8 bases in between. The CDR3 reads CASSFTGAYNEQFF. CDR3 bases: TGTGCCAGCAGCTTTACGGGAGCCTACAATGAGCAGTTCTTC.

V usage is TRBV10-1 and J usage is TRBJ1-1; D might be TRBD1 (5 bases). This CDR3 region has 17 residues. Trimming cost V 4 bases and J 0 bases, with 18 bases left between them. Looked up from germline, CDR1 is WNHNN and CDR2 is SYGVQD (reference sequence). CDR3 DNA: TGCGCCAGCAGTGGTAACGACAGAAGAGGCTTGAACACTGAAGCTTTCTTT. It yields the protein CASSGNDRRGLNTEAFF.

The CDR3 region has the DNA TGCGCCAGCACCCAAAACTATGGCTACACCTTC. Translated: CASTQNYGYTF. The chain joins TRBV10-1 to TRBJ1-2; D is unclear. Germline V gene lookup returns CDR1 WNHNN and CDR2 SYGVQD (reference sequence). Trimming left V 7 bases short and J 2 bases short, with 5 bases between. The CDR3 runs to 11 residues.

The CDR3 region is CASSLSRDSNIQYF. The CDR3 region has the DNA TGTGCCAGCAGCTTATCCCGGGACAGTAACATTCAGTACTTC. This sequence joins TRBV13 and TRBJ2-4, with TRBD1 matching over 7 bases. The CDR3 consists of 14 residues. V was pared by 2 bases and J by 7 bases, with 5 bases of the junction left unmatched. CDR1 and CDR2 (germline): PRHDT, FYEKMQ (reference sequence).

The CDR3 bases are TGCGCCAGCAGGGGGGGAAGGACTGAAGCTTTCTTT. Its protein product is CASRGGRTEAFF. V is TRBV5-1 and J is TRBJ1-1; possible D gene TRBD1, 5 bases. The V end lost 5 bases, the J end lost 5 bases, and 10 bases lay between the germline ends. The CDR3 sequence is 12 residues long. Germline-derived CDR1 and CDR2 are SGHRS and YFSETQ.

This sequence joins TRBV2 and TRBJ2-4; 8 nucleotides align to TRBD1. The germline gives CDR1 SNHLY, CDR2 FYNNEI. V lost 6 bases and J lost 13; bases outside the gene matches: 5. This CDR3 is built from 11 residues. The DNA for the CDR3 is TGTGCCAGCAGGGAGACAGGGGTACAGTACTTC. It translates to CASRETGVQYF.

This clone was recorded only once. The chain carries TRBV30 and TRBJ1-5; tentative D call: TRBD1 (5 bases). V shed 2 bases and J shed 7 bases, with 15 bases lying between them. Germline lookup yields CDR1 GTSNPN and CDR2 SVGIG (reference sequence). This CDR3 spans 14 amino acids. The DNA of the CDR3 is TGTGCCTGGAGTTTAGCAGGGTCCGGGCAGCCCCAGCATTTT. It codes for CAWSLAGSGQPQHF.

The chain combines TRBV11-2 with TRBJ1-2, with D maybe TRBD1 (5 bases). CDR1 is SGHAT and CDR2 is FQNNGV in the germline V gene. The CDR3 totals 15 residues. The V end was cut by 1 base, the J end by 6 bases, with 15 bases between. CDR3 amino acids: CASSLAGIGGDGYTF. CDR3 sequence (DNA): TGTGCCAGCAGCTTAGCCGGAATCGGGGGGGATGGCTACACCTTC.

The V call is TRBV15, the J call TRBJ1-2; TRBD1 matches at 7 bases. Per germline, CDR1 LNHNV and CDR2 YYDKDF (reference sequence). J was trimmed by 2 bases and V by 7 bases; bases with no gene match: 4. The CDR3 consists of 13 residues. The CDR3 is CATKATGNYGYTF. The CDR3 nucleotides read TGTGCCACCAAAGCGACAGGGAACTATGGCTACACCTTC.

The chain joins TRBV19 to TRBJ1-3, with D unresolved. From germline, CDR1 is LNHDA and CDR2 SQIVND (reference sequence). There are 17 residues in the CDR3. V dropped 1 base and J dropped 0 bases, with 13 bases sitting between them. CDR3 protein: CASSIVPGASSGNTIYF. The CDR3 nucleotides are TGTGCCAGTAGTATAGTGCCCGGTGCGAGCTCTGGAAACACCATATATTTT.

The CDR3 DNA reads TGTGCCTGGCTCAGCCAGGGGAATTTAGGCTATGGCTACACCTTC. Encoded protein: CAWLSQGNLGYGYTF. The chain links TRBV30 to TRBJ1-2; maybe TRBD1 (6 bases). The CDR3 contains 15 residues. Germline V gene sequence: CDR1 GTSNPN, CDR2 SVGIG (reference sequence). Trimming removed 5 bases from V and 4 bases from J, with 20 bases in between.

This chain joins TRBV5-4 and TRBJ1-3, with 7 bases fitting TRBD1. The trim removed 0 bases at V and 0 bases at J, leaving 3 bases unmatched. The CDR3 loop spans 16 amino acids. Germline CDR1 SGHNT, CDR2 YYREEE (reference sequence). The CDR3 protein is CASSLDAGGSGNTIYF. The CDR3 DNA reads TGTGCCAGCAGCTTGGACGCAGGGGGCTCTGGAAACACCATATATTTT.

The chain has TRBV5-8 and TRBJ2-1; 13 nucleotides match TRBD2. Germline V gene lookup returns CDR1 SGHTS and CDR2 YDEGEE. The V gene end was trimmed by 2 bases and the J gene end by 3 bases; junction bases not matched to a gene: 8. This CDR3 contains 18 residues. CDR3 nucleotides: TGTGCCAGCAGCTTATCGACTAGCGGGGGGTTTTACTACAATGAGCAGTTCTTC. It translates to CASSLSTSGGFYYNEQFF.

This sequence joins TRBV5-1 and TRBJ2-2, with TRBD1 matching over 7 bases. The CDR3 totals 15 residues. The germline V gene encodes CDR1 SGHRS and CDR2 YFSETQ. J lost 0 bases, V lost 4 bases, and 3 bases had no gene match. In DNA, the CDR3 is TGCGCCAGCAGCCAGGGACAGCCGAACACCGGGGAGCTGTTTTTT. Translation gives CASSQGQPNTGELFF.

The rearrangement links TRBV18 to TRBJ2-2; D not certain. V was shortened by 0 bases and J by 6 bases, with 17 bases between the two germline ends. Germline values: CDR1 KGHSH, CDR2 LQKENI. The CDR3 is made up of 17 amino acids. The CDR3 sequence: CASSPPSNSVPAGELFF. CDR3 nucleotides: TGTGCCAGCTCACCACCTTCAAACTCGGTACCCGCCGGGGAGCTGTTTTTT.

The J gene is TRBJ1-5, the V gene TRBV4-1; 9 positions match TRBD1. The CDR3 is 16 amino acids. From germline, CDR1 is MGHRA and CDR2 YSYEKL. V lost 1 base to trimming and J lost 5 bases; unmatched junction nucleotides: 6. The CDR3 here is CASSQGGTGSYQPQHF. The CDR3 region has the DNA TGCGCCAGCAGCCAAGGTGGGACAGGGTCCTATCAGCCCCAGCATTTT.

In this sample, this clone turned up many times. In the same sample, other DNA sequences code for this CDR3. The J gene is TRBJ2-7, the V gene TRBV5-1, with 9 nucleotides matching TRBD1. There are 14 residues in the CDR3. The V gene's germline CDR1 is SGHRS and CDR2 YFSETQ. V gave up 0 bases and J gave up 4 bases; unmatched junction bases: 2. The CDR3 DNA reads TGCGCCAGCAGCTTGGAGGGACAGGGTTACGAGCAGTACTTC. The encoded protein is CASSLEGQGYEQYF.

The rearrangement joins TRBV5-1 to TRBJ2-2, with TRBD1 as a possible D gene (5 bases). The length of the CDR3 is 17 residues. Germline loops: CDR1 SGHRS, CDR2 YFSETQ. V lost 0 bases and J lost 0, with 12 bases in between. The chain's CDR3 is CASSLDPDRANTGELFF. The CDR3 DNA is TGCGCCAGCAGCTTGGATCCCGACAGAGCGAACACCGGGGAGCTGTTTTTT.

The chain links TRBV19 to TRBJ1-4; 8 nucleotides align to TRBD1. Germline V CDR1 and CDR2: LNHDA, SQIVND (reference sequence). CDR3 length: 11 residues. V dropped 11 bases and J dropped 8; count of bases not matched to a gene: 4. The CDR3 DNA reads as TGTGCCGGGAGACAGGGGGAAAAACTGTTTTTT. As protein: CAGRQGEKLFF.

J is TRBJ2-1 and V is TRBV15, with TRBD2 as a possible D gene (5 bases). The CDR3 consists of 16 residues. Germline CDR1 LNHNV, CDR2 YYDKDF (reference sequence). Trimming removed 0 bases from V and 4 bases from J, with 13 bases in between. CDR3 protein: CATSRDFGDGYNEQFF. DNA for the CDR3: TGTGCCACCAGCAGAGATTTCGGGGATGGGTACAATGAGCAGTTCTTC.

Only one count was recorded for this clone. This chain links TRBV14 with TRBJ1-6, with D uncertain. Trimming shortened V by 0 bases and J by 9 bases, and 12 bases separated the two germline ends. Germline-derived CDR1 and CDR2 are SGHDN and FVKESK. The CDR3 has 15 residues. The DNA for the CDR3 is TGTGCCAGCAGCCAAGATCCGGGGTGGGGTTCACCCCTCCACTTT. Translation gives CASSQDPGWGSPLHF.